Each of the 5 T cell receptor beta chains below was sequenced from the same sample in a study of post-analysis software for immune sequencing data. Findings and limits, study-wide: Relative to controls, patients had about five TRBV segments at higher frequency, with TRBV5-6, TRBV5-1 and TRBV20-1 among these.

These receptors' antigens are unknown. TCR beta libraries were prepared from cDNA with unique molecular identifiers. TCRdb reanalysed the PCR reads using MiXCR and keeps one entry per CDR3 protein. The sample holds roughly 540,000 distinct CDR3 sequences, roughly 34% seen once. The sample taken for sequencing was blood. The origin of the receptors is a girl aged 2-17 years with multiple sclerosis.

This clonotype has only a few counts. The chain employs TRBV3-1 and TRBJ2-7; D may match TRBD1 or TRBD2 (5 bases each). Per germline, CDR1 LGHDT and CDR2 YNNKEL (reference sequence). The length of the CDR3 is 11 residues. Trimming removed 8 bases at V and 3 bases at J, with 8 bases between. The CDR3, as DNA: TGTGCCAGCGGGACGGGCTACGAGCAGTACTTC. This gives the protein CASGTGYEQYF.

Points on this clonotype: A read error may account for a junction end that differs from germline. The chain combines TRBV15 with TRBJ2-7; either TRBD1 or TRBD2 may supply D (5 bases each). The CDR3 sequence is 13 residues long. Per germline, CDR1 LNHNV and CDR2 YYDKDF (reference sequence). CDR3 DNA sequence: TGTACCACCAGCAGAGGGGACCCGAGGGAGCAGTACTTC. It yields the protein CTTSRGDPREQYF.

The chain is built from TRBV4-1 and TRBJ1-2; 7 nucleotides match TRBD1. The germline V gene encodes CDR1 MGHRA and CDR2 YSYEKL. Trimming at V came to 1 base and at J to 8 bases, leaving 4 bases not matched to a gene. This CDR3 has 13 amino acids. The CDR3 spells CASSQADRVGYTF. CDR3 sequence (DNA): TGCGCCAGCAGCCAAGCTGACAGGGTCGGCTACACCTTC.

Comment on this clonotype: The conserved phenylalanine or tryptophan is not found at the CDR3 terminus, so this likely reflects a read error. The genes are TRBV27 and TRBJ2-6; a possible D gene is TRBD2 (6 bases). The CDR3 sequence is 18 residues long. Deletions cut 2 bases from V and 0 bases from J, with 14 bases between. Germline V gene data show CDR1 as MNHEY and CDR2 as SMNVEV (reference sequence). The CDR3 sequence is CASSLTRDFRSGANVLTL. The DNA for the CDR3 is TGTGCCAGCAGTTTAACCAGGGACTTCCGCTCTGGGGCCAACGTCCTGACTCTC.

This sequence joins TRBV28 and TRBJ2-4; weak D call: TRBD1 (6 bases). Germline CDR1 is MDHEN and CDR2 is SYDVKM. Trimming stripped 2 bases from V and 0 bases from J, with 17 bases between. The length of the CDR3 is 18 residues. The CDR3 here is CASSLQGLAGVAKNIQYF. The DNA of the CDR3 is TGTGCCAGCAGTTTACAGGGGCTAGCAGGGGTAGCCAAAAACATTCAGTACTTC.